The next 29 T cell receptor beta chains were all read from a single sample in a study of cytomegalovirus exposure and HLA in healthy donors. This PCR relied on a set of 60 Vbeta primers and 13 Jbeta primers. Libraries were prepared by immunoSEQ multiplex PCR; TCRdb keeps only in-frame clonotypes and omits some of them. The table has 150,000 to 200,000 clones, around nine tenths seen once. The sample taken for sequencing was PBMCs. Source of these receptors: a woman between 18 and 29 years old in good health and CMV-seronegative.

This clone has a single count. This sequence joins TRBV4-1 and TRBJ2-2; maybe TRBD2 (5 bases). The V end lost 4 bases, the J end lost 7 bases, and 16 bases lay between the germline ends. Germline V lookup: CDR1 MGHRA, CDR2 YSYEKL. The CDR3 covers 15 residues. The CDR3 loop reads CASSLMAGGGGELFF. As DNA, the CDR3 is TGCGCCAGCAGCCTCATGGCAGGAGGCGGCGGGGAGCTGTTTTTT.

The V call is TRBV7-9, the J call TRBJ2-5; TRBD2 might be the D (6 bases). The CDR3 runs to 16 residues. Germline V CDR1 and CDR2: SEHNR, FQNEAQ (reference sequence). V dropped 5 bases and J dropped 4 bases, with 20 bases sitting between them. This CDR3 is CASSQGWAGLGETQYF. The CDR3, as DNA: TGTGCCAGCAGCCAGGGCTGGGCGGGACTTGGAGAGACCCAGTACTTC.

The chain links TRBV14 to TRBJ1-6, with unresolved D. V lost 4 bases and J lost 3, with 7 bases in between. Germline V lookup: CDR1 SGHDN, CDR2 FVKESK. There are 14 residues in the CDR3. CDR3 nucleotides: TGTGCCAGCAGCCCCGGGATCTATAATTCACCCCTCCACTTT. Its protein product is CASSPGIYNSPLHF.

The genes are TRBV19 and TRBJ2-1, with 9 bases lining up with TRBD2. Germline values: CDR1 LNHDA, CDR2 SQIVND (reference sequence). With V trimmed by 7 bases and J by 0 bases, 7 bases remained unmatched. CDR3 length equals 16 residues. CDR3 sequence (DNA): TGTGCCAGTAATCTAGCGGGGTGGAGCTCCTACAATGAGCAGTTCTTC. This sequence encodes CASNLAGWSSYNEQFF.

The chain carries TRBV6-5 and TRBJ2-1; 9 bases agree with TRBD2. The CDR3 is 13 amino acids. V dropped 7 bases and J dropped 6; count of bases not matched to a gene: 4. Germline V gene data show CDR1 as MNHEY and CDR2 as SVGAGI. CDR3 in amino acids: CASTREGFNEQFF. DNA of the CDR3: TGTGCCAGCACGCGGGAGGGGTTCAATGAGCAGTTCTTC.

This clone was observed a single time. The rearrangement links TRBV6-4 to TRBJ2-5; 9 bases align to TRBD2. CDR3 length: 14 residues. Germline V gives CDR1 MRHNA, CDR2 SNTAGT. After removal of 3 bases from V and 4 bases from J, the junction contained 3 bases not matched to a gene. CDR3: CASSEGLASETQYF. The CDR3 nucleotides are TGTGCCAGCAGTGAGGGACTAGCCTCAGAGACCCAGTACTTC.

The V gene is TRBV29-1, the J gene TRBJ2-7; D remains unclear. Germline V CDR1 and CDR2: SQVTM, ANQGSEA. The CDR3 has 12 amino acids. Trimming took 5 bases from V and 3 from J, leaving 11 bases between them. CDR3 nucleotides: TGCAGCGTTCTAGGTAGTCGCTACGAGCAGTACTTC. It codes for CSVLGSRYEQYF.

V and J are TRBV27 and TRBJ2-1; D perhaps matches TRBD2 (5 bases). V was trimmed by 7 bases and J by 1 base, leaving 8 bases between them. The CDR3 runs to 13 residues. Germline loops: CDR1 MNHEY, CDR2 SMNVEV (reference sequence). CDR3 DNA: TGTGCCAGCATAGCGACATCCTACAATGAGCAGTTCTTC. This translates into CASIATSYNEQFF.

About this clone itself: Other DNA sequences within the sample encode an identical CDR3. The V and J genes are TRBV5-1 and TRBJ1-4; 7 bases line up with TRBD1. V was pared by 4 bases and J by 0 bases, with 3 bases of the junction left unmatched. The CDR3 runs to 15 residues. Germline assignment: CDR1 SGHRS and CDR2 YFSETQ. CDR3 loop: CASSLGTATNEKLFF. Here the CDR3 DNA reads TGCGCCAGCAGCCTGGGGACAGCAACTAATGAAAAACTGTTTTTT.

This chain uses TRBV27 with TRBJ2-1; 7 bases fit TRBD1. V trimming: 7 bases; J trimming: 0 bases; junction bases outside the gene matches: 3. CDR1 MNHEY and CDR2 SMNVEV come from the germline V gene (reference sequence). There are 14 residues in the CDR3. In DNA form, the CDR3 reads TGTGCCAGCACCGCAGGGGGCTCCTACAATGAGCAGTTCTTC. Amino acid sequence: CASTAGGSYNEQFF.

CDR3: CASSLGLAGAPYEQYF. In DNA form, the CDR3 reads TGTGCCAGCAGCTTGGGACTAGCGGGAGCCCCCTACGAGCAGTACTTC. V and J are TRBV9 and TRBJ2-7; 14 nucleotides match TRBD2. V lost 4 bases and J lost 2; bases outside the gene matches: 5. The CDR3 sequence is 16 residues long. Germline V lookup: CDR1 SGDLS, CDR2 YYNGEE.

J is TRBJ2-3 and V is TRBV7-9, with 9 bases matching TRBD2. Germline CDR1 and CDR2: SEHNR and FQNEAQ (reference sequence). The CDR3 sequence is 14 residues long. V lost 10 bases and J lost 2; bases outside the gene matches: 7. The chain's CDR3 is CATSTSGPTDTQYF. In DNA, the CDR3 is TGTGCCACCTCGACTAGCGGACCCACAGATACGCAGTATTTT.

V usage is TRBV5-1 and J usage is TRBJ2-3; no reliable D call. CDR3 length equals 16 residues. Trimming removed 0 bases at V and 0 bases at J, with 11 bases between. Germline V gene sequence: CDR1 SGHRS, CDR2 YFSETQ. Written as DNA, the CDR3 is TGCGCCAGCAGCTTGGTATTAGCCTCTAGCACAGATACGCAGTATTTT. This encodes CASSLVLASSTDTQYF.

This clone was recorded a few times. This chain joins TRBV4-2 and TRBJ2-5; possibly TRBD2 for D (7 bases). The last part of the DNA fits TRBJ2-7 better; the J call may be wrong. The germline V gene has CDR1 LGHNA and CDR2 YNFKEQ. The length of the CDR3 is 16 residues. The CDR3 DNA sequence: TGTGCCAGCAGCCAAGGTTCTAGGGGGGGCTCCTACGAGCAGTACTTC. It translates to CASSQGSRGGSYEQYF.

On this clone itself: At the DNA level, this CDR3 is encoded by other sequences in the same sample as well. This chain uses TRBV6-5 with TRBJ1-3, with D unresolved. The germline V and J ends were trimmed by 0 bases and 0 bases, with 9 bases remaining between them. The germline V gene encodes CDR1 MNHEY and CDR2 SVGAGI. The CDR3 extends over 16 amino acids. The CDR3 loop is CASSYSRALSGNTIYF. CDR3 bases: TGTGCCAGCAGTTACTCGAGGGCCCTCTCTGGAAACACCATATATTTT.

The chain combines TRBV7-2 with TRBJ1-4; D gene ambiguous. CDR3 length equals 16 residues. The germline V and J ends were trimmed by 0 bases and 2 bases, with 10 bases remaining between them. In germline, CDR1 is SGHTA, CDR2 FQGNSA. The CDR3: CASSLARTSTNEKLFF. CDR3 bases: TGTGCCAGCAGCTTAGCGCGGACTTCGACTAATGAAAAACTGTTTTTT.

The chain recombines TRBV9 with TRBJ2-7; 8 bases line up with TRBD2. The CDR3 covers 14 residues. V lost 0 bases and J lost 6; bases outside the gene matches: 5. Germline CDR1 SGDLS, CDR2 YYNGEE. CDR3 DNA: TGTGCCAGCAGCGTAGACGGGAGGGCCGGCGAGCAGTACTTC. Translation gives CASSVDGRAGEQYF.

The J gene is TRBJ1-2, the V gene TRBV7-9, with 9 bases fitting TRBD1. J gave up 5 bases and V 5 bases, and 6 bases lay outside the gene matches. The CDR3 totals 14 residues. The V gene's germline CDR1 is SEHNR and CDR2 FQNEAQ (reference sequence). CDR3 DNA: TGTGCCAGCAGCGCAGGGGACAGGGAATATGGCTACACCTTC. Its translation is CASSAGDREYGYTF.

CDR3 loop: CASIPQGQIYGYTF. DNA of the CDR3: TGTGCCAGCATCCCACAGGGACAGATCTATGGCTACACCTTC. The rearrangement uses TRBV25-1 and TRBJ1-2; 7 bases are shared with TRBD1. Trimming cost V 7 bases and J 4 bases; bases outside gene matches: 9. This CDR3 region has 14 residues. The V gene's germline CDR1 is MGHDK and CDR2 SYGVNS.

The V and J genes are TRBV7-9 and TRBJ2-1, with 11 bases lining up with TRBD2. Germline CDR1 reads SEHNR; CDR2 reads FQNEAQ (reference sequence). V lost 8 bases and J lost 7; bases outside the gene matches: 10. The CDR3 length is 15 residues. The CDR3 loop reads CASGLAGGPGNEQFF. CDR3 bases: TGTGCCAGCGGATTAGCGGGAGGGCCGGGGAATGAGCAGTTCTTC.

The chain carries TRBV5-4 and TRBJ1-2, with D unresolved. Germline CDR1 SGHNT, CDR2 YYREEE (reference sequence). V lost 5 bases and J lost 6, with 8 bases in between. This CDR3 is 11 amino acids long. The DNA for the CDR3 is TGTGCCAGCAGTTCCAGGAATGGCTACACCTTC. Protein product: CASSSRNGYTF.

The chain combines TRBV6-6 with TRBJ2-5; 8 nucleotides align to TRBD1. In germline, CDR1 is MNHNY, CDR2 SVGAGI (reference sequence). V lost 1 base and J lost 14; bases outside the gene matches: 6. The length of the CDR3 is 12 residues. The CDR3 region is CASSYLDREAYF. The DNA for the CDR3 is TGTGCCAGCAGTTACTTGGACAGGGAAGCCTACTTC.

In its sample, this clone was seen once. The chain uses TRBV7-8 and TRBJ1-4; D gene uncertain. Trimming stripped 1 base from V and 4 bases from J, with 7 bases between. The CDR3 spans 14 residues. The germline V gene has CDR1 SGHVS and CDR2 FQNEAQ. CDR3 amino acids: CASSLDEGNEKLFF. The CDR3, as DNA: TGTGCCAGCAGCTTAGATGAGGGTAATGAAAAACTGTTTTTT.

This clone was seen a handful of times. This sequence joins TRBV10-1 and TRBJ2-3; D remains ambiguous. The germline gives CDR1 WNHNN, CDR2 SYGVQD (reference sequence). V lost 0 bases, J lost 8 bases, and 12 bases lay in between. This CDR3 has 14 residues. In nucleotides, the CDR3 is TGCGCCAGCAGTGAGTCGACTCGCGCCCGTACGCAGTATTTT. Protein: CASSESTRARTQYF.

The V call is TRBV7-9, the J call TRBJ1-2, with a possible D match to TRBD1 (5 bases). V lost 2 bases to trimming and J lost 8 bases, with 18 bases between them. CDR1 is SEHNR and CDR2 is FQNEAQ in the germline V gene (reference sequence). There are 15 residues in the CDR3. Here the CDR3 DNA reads TGTGCCAGCAGCTTAACGGGGGAAGGGGCTGAAGGCTACACCTTC. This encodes CASSLTGEGAEGYTF.

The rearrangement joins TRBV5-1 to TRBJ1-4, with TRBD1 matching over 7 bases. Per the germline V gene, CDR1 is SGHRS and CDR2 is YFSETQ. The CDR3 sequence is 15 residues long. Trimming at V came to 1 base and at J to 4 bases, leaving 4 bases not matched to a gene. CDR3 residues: CASSLTRGINEKLFF. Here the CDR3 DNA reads TGCGCCAGCAGCTTGACCAGGGGGATTAATGAAAAACTGTTTTTT.

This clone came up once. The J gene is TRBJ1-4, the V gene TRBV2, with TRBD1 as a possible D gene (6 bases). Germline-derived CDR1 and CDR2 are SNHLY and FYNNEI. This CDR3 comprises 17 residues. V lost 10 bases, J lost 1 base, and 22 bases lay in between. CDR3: CATNTGSSPLTNEKLFF. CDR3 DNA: TGTGCCACTAATACAGGGTCCTCTCCGTTAACTAATGAAAAACTGTTTTTT.

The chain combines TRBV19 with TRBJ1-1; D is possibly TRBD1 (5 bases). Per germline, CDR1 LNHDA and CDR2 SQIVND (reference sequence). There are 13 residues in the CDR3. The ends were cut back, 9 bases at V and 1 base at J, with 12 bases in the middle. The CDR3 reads CASRAQPNTEAFF. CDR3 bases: TGTGCCAGCAGGGCCCAACCGAACACTGAAGCTTTCTTT.

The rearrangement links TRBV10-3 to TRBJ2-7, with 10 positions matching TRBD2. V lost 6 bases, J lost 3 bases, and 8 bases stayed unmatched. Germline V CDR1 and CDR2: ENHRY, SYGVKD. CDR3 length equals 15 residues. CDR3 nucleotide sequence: TGTGCCATCAGAGTTGGACTAGCGGAGAACTACGAGCAGTACTTC. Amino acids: CAIRVGLAENYEQYF.